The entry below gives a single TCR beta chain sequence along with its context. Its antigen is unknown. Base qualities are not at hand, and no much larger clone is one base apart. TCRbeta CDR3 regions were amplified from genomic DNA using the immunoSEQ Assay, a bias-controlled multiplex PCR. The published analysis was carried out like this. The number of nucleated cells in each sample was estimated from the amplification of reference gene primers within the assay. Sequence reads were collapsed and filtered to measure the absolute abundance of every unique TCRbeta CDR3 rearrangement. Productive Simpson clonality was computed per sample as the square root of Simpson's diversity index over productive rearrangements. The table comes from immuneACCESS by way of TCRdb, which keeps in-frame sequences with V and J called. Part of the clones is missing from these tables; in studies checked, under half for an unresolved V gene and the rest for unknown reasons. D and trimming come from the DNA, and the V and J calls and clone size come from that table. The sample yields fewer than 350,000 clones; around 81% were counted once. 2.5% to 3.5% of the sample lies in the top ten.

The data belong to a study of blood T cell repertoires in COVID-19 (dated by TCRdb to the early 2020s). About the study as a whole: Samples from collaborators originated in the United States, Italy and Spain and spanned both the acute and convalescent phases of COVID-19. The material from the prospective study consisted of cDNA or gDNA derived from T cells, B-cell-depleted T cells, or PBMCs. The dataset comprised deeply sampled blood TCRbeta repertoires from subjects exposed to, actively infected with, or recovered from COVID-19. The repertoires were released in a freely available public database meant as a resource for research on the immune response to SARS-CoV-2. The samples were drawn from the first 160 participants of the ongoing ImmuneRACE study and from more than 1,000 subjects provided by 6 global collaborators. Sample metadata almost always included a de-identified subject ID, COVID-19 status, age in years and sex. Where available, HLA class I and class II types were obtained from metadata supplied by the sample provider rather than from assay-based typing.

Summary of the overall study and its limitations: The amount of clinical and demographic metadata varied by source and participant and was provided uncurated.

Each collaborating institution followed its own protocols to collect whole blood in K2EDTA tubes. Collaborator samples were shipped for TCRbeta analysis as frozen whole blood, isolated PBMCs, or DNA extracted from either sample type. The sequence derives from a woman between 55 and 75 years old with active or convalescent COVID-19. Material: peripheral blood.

The CDR3 sequence is CASTPTGANQPQHF. The base sequence is TGTGCCAGTACCCCGACGGGAGCTAATCAGCCCCAGCATTTT. The chain was built from TRBV19 and TRBJ1-5; no D gene call is confident. The junction carries 14 bases between V and J, which are trimmed by 7 bases and 4 bases respectively. CDR1 is given as LNHDA and CDR2 as SQIVND, both from the germline V gene (reference sequence). The CDR3 goes from the cysteine to the phenylalanine over 14 residues. The retained sequence is limited to the CDR3, 42 bases, with the frame set at the first base. Supplemented by the reference TRBV19 and TRBJ1-5 proteins around the CDR3, the complete variable domain is DGGITQSPKYLFRKEGQNVTLSCEQNLNHDAMYWYRQDPGQGLRLIYYSQIVNDFQKGDIAEGYSVSREKKESFPLTVTSAQKNPTAFYLCASTPTGANQPQHFGDGTRLSIL.